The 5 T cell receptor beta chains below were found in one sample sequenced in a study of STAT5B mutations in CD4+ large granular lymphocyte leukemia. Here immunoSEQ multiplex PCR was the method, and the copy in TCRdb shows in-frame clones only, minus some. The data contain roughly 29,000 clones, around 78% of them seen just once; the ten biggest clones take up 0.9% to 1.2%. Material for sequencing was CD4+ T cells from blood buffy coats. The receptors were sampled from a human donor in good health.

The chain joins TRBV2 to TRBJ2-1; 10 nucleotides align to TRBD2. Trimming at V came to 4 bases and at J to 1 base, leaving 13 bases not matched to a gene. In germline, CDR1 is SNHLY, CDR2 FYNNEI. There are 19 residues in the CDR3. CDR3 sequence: CASSGRGQASGRSYNEQFF. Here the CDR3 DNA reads TGTGCCAGCAGTGGTCGCGGTCAGGCTAGCGGGAGATCCTACAATGAGCAGTTCTTC.

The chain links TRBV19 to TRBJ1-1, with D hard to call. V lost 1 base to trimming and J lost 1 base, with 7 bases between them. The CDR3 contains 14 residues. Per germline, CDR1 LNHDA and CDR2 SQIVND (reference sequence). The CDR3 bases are TGTGCCAGTAGTATAGTACAGCAGAACACTGAAGCTTTCTTT. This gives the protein CASSIVQQNTEAFF.

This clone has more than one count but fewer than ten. In nucleotides, the CDR3 is TGTGCCAGCAGACCCGGACTAGCGGGGGACGAGCAGTACGTC. Protein product: CASRPGLAGDEQYV. The genes are TRBV6-5 and TRBJ2-7; 13 bases map to TRBD2. The length of the CDR3 is 14 residues. Trimming took 6 bases from V and 5 from J; bases not matched to a gene: 4. The germline V gene encodes CDR1 MNHEY and CDR2 SVGAGI.

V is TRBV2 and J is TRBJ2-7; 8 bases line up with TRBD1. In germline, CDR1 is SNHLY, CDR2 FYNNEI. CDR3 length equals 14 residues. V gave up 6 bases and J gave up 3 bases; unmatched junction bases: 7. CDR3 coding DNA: TGTGCCAGCAGCGAGAGGACAGGGCACTACGAGCAGTACGTC. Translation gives CASSERTGHYEQYV.

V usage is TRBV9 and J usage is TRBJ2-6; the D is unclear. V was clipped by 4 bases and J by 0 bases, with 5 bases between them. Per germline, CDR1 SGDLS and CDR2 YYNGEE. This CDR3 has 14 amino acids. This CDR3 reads CASSQYSGANVLTF. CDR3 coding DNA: TGTGCCAGCAGCCAATACTCTGGGGCCAACGTCCTGACTTTC.